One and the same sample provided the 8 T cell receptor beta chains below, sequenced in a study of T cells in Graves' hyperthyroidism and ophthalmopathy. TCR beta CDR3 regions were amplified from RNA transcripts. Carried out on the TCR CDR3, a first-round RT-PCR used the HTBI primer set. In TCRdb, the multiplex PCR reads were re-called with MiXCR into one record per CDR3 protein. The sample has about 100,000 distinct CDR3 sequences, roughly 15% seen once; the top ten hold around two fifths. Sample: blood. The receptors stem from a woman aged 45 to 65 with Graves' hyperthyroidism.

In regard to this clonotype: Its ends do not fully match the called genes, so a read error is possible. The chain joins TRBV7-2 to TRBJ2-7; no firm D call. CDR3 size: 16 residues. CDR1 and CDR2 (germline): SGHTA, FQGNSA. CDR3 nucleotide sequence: TGCGCCAGCAGCCAAGACCCAACCGGGCCAGCATACGAGCAGTACTTC. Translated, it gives CASSQDPTGPAYEQYF.

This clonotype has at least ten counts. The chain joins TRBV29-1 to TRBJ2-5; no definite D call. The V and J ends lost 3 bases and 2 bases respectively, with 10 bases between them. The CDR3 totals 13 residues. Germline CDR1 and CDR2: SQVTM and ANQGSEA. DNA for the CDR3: TGCAGCGTTGATGGTGAGAGACAAGAGACCCAGTACTTC. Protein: CSVDGERQETQYF.

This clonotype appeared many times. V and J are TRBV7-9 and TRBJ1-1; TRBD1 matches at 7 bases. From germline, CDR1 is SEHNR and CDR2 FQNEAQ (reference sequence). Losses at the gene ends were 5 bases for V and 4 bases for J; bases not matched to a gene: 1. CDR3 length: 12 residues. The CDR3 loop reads CASSRDSTEAFF. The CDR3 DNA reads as TGTGCCAGCAGCAGGGACAGCACTGAAGCTTTCTTT.

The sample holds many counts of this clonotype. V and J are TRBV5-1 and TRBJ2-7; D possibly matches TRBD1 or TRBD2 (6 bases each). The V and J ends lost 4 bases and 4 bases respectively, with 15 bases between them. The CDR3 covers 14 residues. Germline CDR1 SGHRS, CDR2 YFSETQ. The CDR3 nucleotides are TGCGCCAGCAGCCGGGGGCGGGAAAAGTACGAGCAGTACTTC. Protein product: CASSRGREKYEQYF.

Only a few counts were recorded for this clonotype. The CDR3 nucleotides are TGTGCCAGCTCCCGGACTAGCGAGAACACCGGGGAGCTGTTTTTT. It is translated as CASSRTSENTGELFF. The rearrangement uses TRBV9 and TRBJ2-2; 9 nucleotides align to TRBD2. This CDR3 is 15 amino acids long. Germline V CDR1 and CDR2: SGDLS, YYNGEE. V shed 7 bases, J shed 1 base, and the junction held 5 bases outside the gene matches.

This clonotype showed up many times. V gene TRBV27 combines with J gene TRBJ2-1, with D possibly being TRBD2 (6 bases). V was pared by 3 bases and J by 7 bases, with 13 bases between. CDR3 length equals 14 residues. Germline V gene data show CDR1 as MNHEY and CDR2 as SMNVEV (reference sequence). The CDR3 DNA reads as TGTGCCAGCAGTTTGATGGGAGGCAAGAATGAGCAGTTCTTC. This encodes CASSLMGGKNEQFF.

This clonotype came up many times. CDR3 amino acids: CASSPGTAVTEAFF. The DNA of the CDR3 is TGCGCCAGCAGCCCGGGGACAGCTGTCACTGAAGCTTTCTTT. V usage is TRBV5-1 and J usage is TRBJ1-1, with 7 bases fitting TRBD1. V dropped 4 bases and J dropped 4; count of bases not matched to a gene: 7. The CDR3 extends over 14 amino acids. Germline CDR1 reads SGHRS; CDR2 reads YFSETQ.

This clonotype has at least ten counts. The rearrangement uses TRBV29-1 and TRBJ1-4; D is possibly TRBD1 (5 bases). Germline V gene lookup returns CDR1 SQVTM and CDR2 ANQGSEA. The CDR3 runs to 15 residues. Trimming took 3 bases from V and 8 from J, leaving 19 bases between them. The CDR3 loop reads CSVDSGVGPEEKLFF. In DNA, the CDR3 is TGCAGCGTTGATTCGGGGGTAGGTCCGGAGGAAAAACTGTTTTTT.